Only a few counts were recorded for the clone carrying this T cell receptor (beta chain). Its specificity is not known. This entry comes from a study of T-cell reconstitution after alpha-beta-depleted transplantation in children. Preparation of the TCRbeta library was carried out with unique molecular identifiers. TCRdb reprocessed the PCR reads with MiXCR, giving one entry per CDR3 protein. The table has a few hundred thousand distinct CDR3 sequences, 9.5% to 13% seen once; the top ten hold around 7.6%. From germline, CDR1 is MNHEY and CDR2 SVGAGI. V lost 10 bases and J lost 0, with 9 bases in between. The CDR3 loop spans 12 amino acids. Whole-study findings and limits: Day-60 TCRbeta diversity that was high in some patients was derived from surviving recipient T cells and thymic progenitors. Several hundred rapidly expanded clones from non-depleted graft cells reportedly supplied alpha-beta T cells about two months post-transplant.

The material sequenced was PBMCs, taken before TCRalphabeta/CD19-depleted stem cell transplant. The chain recombines TRBV6-5 with TRBJ1-2; D is ambiguous. This TCR was recovered from a boy under three years old with acute myeloid leukemia, due to receive a stem cell transplant. CDR3 nucleotide sequence: TGTGCCACGCGGCAGACTAACTATGGCTACACCTTC. It specifies CATRQTNYGYTF.